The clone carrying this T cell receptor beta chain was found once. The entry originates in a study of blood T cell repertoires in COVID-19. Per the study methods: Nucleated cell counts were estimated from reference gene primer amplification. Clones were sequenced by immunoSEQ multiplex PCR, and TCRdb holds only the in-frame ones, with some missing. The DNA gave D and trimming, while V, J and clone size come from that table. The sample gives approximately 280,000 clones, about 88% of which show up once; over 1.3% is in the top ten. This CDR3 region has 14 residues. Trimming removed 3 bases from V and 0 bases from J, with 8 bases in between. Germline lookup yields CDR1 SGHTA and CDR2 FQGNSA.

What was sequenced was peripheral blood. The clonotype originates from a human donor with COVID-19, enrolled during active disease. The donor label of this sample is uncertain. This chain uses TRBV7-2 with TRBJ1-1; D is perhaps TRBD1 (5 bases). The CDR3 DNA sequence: TGTGCCAGCAGCTTGTGGGGCATGAACACTGAAGCTTTCTTT. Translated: CASSLWGMNTEAFF.